This TCR beta chain was recorded in a study of T cell clonality in common variable immunodeficiency. Libraries were prepared by immunoSEQ multiplex PCR; TCRdb keeps only in-frame clonotypes and omits some of them. Altogether approximately 46,000 clones were found in the sample, and no singletons occur. This clone occurred many times. Its antigen is not identified. The read ends 3 residues early relative to the CDR3; the germline J gene fills the gap. General study results and limits: CVID subjects had higher TCRbeta clonality than healthy controls, most marked in about a third. Fewer deletions and N-nucleotide insertions were reportedly seen in common variable immunodeficiency TCR beta sequences. Shared TCRbeta clones were fewer between CVID subjects than controls.

Germline V gives CDR1 SEHNR, CDR2 FQNEAQ (reference sequence). V was clipped by 2 bases and J by 3 bases, with 7 bases between them. CDR3 size: 13 residues. The TCR originated in a person aged 18 to 70 in good health. This chain uses TRBV7-9 with TRBJ1-2; D not resolved. Source material: peripheral blood mononuclear cells. The CDR3 loop reads CASSLTRDYGYTF. The CDR3 bases that were read are TGTGCCAGCAGCTTAACAAGGGACTATGGC. Looking up the rest from reference TRBV7-9 and TRBJ1-2 gives the full variable domain: DTGVSQNPRHKITKRGQNVTFRCDPISEHNRLYWYRQTLGQGPEFLTYFQNEAQLEKSRLLSDRFSAERPKGSFSTLEIQRTEQGDSAMYLCASSLTRDYGYTFGSGTRLTVV.